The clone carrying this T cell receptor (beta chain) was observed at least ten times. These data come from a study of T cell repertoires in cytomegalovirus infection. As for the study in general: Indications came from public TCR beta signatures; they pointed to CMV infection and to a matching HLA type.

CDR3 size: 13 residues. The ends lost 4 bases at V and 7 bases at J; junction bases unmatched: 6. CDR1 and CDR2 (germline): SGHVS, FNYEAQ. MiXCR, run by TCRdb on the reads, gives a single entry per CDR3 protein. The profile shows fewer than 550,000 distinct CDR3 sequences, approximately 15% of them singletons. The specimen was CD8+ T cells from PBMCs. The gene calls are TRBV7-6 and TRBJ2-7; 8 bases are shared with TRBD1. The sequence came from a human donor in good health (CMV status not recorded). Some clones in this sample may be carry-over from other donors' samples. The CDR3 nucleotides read TGTGCCAGCAGCTCGCAGGGGGCGGGGGAGCAGTACTTC. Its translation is CASSSQGAGEQYF.